This T cell receptor (beta chain) was retrieved from a study of prognosis after radiotherapy for stage I lung cancer. Across the whole study: Enrollment of stage I non-small cell lung cancer patients ran from April 2018 to January 2019. Patients (under 14 men, five or six women) were aged about 50 to 84, median 74.5 years.

A word on this clonotype: As yet, its antigen is unknown.

Trimming left V 3 bases short and J 11 bases short, with 19 bases between. CDR3 length equals 14 residues. Germline-derived CDR1 and CDR2 are MNHEY and SVGEGT. Genomic DNA provided the template from which TCR beta CDR3 was amplified by two-round multiplex PCR. Primers targeting each individual TRBV and TRBJ gene were applied in first-round PCR. TCRdb called the multiplex PCR reads again in MiXCR, with one record for every CDR3 protein. The sample includes about 16,000 distinct CDR3 sequences, around 42% of them seen just once. Overall study findings and caveats: The way patients used TRBV and TRBJ genes reportedly differed depending on whether they had metastases.

V gene TRBV6-2 or TRBV6-3 combines with J gene TRBJ2-5; no definite D call. The TCR originated in a donor aged 50 or older with non-small cell lung cancer. Here the sequenced sample was PBMCs, taken before or after stereotactic body radiation therapy (not recorded which). CDR3: CASSYQLKGLTQYF. The DNA for the CDR3 is TGTGCCAGCAGTTATCAACTAAAGGGTCTCACACAGTACTTC.